The 6 T cell receptor beta chains below were found in one sample sequenced in a study of tumor and adjacent non-tumor tissue in lung cancer (dated by TCRdb to between 2018 and 2020). Preparation of the library involved multiplex PCR. Instrument on record: Illumina HiSeq 2500. TCRbeta libraries were constructed through three rounds of nested PCR with primers (Table S4) according to protocols adapted from ARM-PCR. The public reads were run again by TCRdb, first through fastp at Q25 and then through MiXCR, and only productive beta chains were kept. CDR3 protein sequences are deduplicated, and each keeps its most common genes and DNA. The sample table shows 80,000 to 130,000 distinct CDR3 sequences, and 65% are seen once. About 19% of the sample is in the top ten clones. RNA was isolated from bulk unsorted tissue, and RNA quality was assessed with a NanoDrop ND-1000 and an Agilent 2100. Normal lung samples were distant non-tumor tissue taken more than 3 cm from the tumor edge.

Sequencing input: distant non-tumor lung tissue. The receptor set was obtained from a man younger than 45 with non-small cell lung cancer.

With respect to this clonotype: One end of the junction varies from germline; a read error may be responsible. The rearrangement uses TRBV5-5 and TRBJ2-1; possible D gene TRBD2, 6 bases. The germline V gene has CDR1 SGHKS and CDR2 YYEKEE (reference sequence). This CDR3 contains 16 residues. The CDR3 region is CTSSLEGGAVYNEQFF. The CDR3 DNA is TGTACCAGCAGCTTGGAGGGCGGGGCGGTGTACAATGAGCAGTTCTTC.

In this sample, this clonotype turned up once. Since a much larger clone is just one base distant, this may be a read error. The rearrangement joins TRBV20-1 to TRBJ2-1, with 7 nucleotides matching TRBD2. Germline CDR1 is DFQATT and CDR2 is SNEGSKA (reference sequence). The CDR3 totals 14 residues. The CDR3 loop is CSASGGFSYNEHFF. DNA of the CDR3: TGCAGTGCTAGCGGGGGGTTCTCCTACAATGAGCACTTCTTC.

This clonotype was detected only a few times. This chain links TRBV12-3 or TRBV12-4 with TRBJ2-2; no reliable D call. The ends were cut back, 6 bases at V and 3 bases at J, with 20 bases in the middle. The length of the CDR3 is 17 residues. The CDR3 region is CASSPSVSELDTGELFF. In nucleotides, the CDR3 is TGTGCCAGCAGCCCATCAGTCTCGGAATTGGACACCGGGGAGCTGTTTTTT.

This clonotype was detected only a few times. The chain uses TRBV11-3 and TRBJ2-1; 15 bases agree with TRBD2. The CDR3 sequence is 15 residues long. Germline CDR1 is SGHNT and CDR2 is YENEEA. V was pared by 5 bases and J by 9 bases, with 5 bases of the junction left unmatched. The CDR3 sequence: CASSTGLAGGGEQFF. CDR3 DNA: TGTGCCAGCAGCACAGGACTAGCGGGAGGGGGTGAGCAGTTCTTC.

To note about this clonotype: An end of the junction differs from the germline gene, which may be a read error. V is TRBV14 and J is TRBJ2-7, with D possibly being TRBD2 (5 bases). This CDR3 is built from 16 residues. Germline CDR1 is SGHDN and CDR2 is FVKESK. CDR3 sequence (DNA): TGTGCCAGCAGCCAAGATACGGGGTACCGATCCTACGAACAGTACTTC. As protein: CASSQDTGYRSYEQYF.

This chain uses TRBV11-2 with TRBJ2-5, with 12 bases lining up with TRBD2. This CDR3 spans 16 amino acids. Germline CDR1 SGHAT, CDR2 FQNNGV. J was trimmed by 4 bases and V by 4 bases; bases with no gene match: 7. CDR3 loop: CASSSRTSGEVETQYF. Here the CDR3 DNA reads TGTGCCAGCAGCTCCAGGACTAGCGGGGAGGTAGAGACCCAGTACTTC.